These 24 T cell receptor beta chains share one sample of origin, sequenced in a study of cytomegalovirus exposure and HLA in healthy donors. PCR involved 60 Vbeta and 13 Jbeta primers. The data were produced by immunoSEQ multiplex PCR, yet TCRdb's version contains in-frame clones alone and is incomplete. The sample has under 200,000 clones, around 81% seen once. Sequencing was done on a sample of PBMCs. The receptors come from a man aged 40-55 years in good health and CMV-seronegative.

The chain links TRBV29-1 to TRBJ2-3, with 12 positions matching TRBD2. Germline V gene lookup returns CDR1 SQVTM and CDR2 ANQGSEA. This CDR3 contains 17 residues. V trimming: 2 bases; J trimming: 2 bases; junction bases outside the gene matches: 8. The CDR3 spells CSVELAGGPTDTDTQYF. In DNA form, the CDR3 reads TGCAGCGTTGAACTAGCGGGAGGGCCTACTGACACAGATACGCAGTATTTT.

The V gene is TRBV7-3, the J gene TRBJ2-2; TRBD2 matches 12 bases. Germline loops: CDR1 SGHTA, CDR2 FQGTGA. Trimming at V came to 3 bases and at J to 6 bases, leaving 11 bases not matched to a gene. This CDR3 is built from 18 residues. The CDR3 here is CASSFSGTSGRAAGELFF. DNA for the CDR3: TGTGCCAGCAGCTTCAGCGGGACTAGCGGGCGCGCGGCCGGGGAGCTGTTTTTT.

In this sample, this clone turned up a few times. This chain links TRBV7-2 with TRBJ1-3; no definite D call. This CDR3 has 16 residues. Looked up from germline, CDR1 is SGHTA and CDR2 is FQGNSA. V lost 5 bases to trimming and J lost 2 bases, with 16 bases between them. The CDR3 DNA reads as TGTGCCAGCAGCCCCGACCGAACCGGGACTGGAAACACCATATATTTT. Amino acid sequence: CASSPDRTGTGNTIYF.

V is TRBV9 and J is TRBJ2-5; TRBD2 aligns across 13 bases. Trimming at V came to 4 bases and at J to 4 bases, leaving 7 bases not matched to a gene. CDR3 size: 16 residues. Germline loops: CDR1 SGDLS, CDR2 YYNGEE. The CDR3 region has the DNA TGTGCCAGCAGCTACACTAGCGGGAGGGCCCTAGAGACCCAGTACTTC. This sequence encodes CASSYTSGRALETQYF.

V is TRBV5-1 and J is TRBJ2-5; D call uncertain. Trimming stripped 4 bases from V and 0 bases from J, with 10 bases between. Germline CDR1 SGHRS, CDR2 YFSETQ. This CDR3 contains 14 residues. CDR3 amino acids: CASSLQWHQETQYF. The CDR3 nucleotides read TGCGCCAGCAGCCTCCAGTGGCACCAAGAGACCCAGTACTTC.

The V and J genes are TRBV27 and TRBJ2-5, with a possible D match to TRBD2 (6 bases). This CDR3 has 14 amino acids. Germline CDR1 MNHEY, CDR2 SMNVEV (reference sequence). V was clipped by 6 bases and J by 4 bases, with 15 bases between them. CDR3 DNA: TGTGCCAGCAGGGTTGTGCGGGAACGAGAGACCCAGTACTTC. Protein sequence: CASRVVRERETQYF.

The rearrangement uses TRBV6-6 and TRBJ2-3, with 14 positions matching TRBD2. The CDR3 is 15 amino acids. With V trimmed by 5 bases and J by 5 bases, 3 bases remained unmatched. Germline V CDR1 and CDR2: MNHNY, SVGAGI (reference sequence). The CDR3 DNA reads TGTGCCAGCAGTGGGACTAGCGGGAGTCAAGATACGCAGTATTTT. Encoded protein: CASSGTSGSQDTQYF.

This chain uses TRBV28 with TRBJ2-3; TRBD2 matches at 11 bases. The CDR3 contains 15 residues. Germline trimming cut 6 bases from V and 2 bases from J; bases unmatched to any gene: 4. In germline, CDR1 is MDHEN, CDR2 SYDVKM. The CDR3 here is CASSQLAGDTDTQYF. The CDR3 bases are TGTGCCAGCAGCCAACTAGCGGGAGACACAGATACGCAGTATTTT.

The chain employs TRBV9 and TRBJ2-3; 9 bases are a match to TRBD2. With 3 bases clipped from V and 2 bases from J, the junction kept 7 bases outside the gene matches. This CDR3 comprises 16 residues. Germline values: CDR1 SGDLS, CDR2 YYNGEE. The CDR3 reads CASSGRLAEATDTQYF. Written as DNA, the CDR3 is TGTGCCAGCAGCGGAAGACTAGCGGAAGCCACAGATACGCAGTATTTT.

The rearrangement uses TRBV15 and TRBJ2-1; TRBD2 agrees at 11 bases. The germline V gene encodes CDR1 LNHNV and CDR2 YYDKDF (reference sequence). V gave up 5 bases and J gave up 0 bases; unmatched junction bases: 9. The CDR3 spans 18 residues. CDR3 residues: CATSLDPTSGTSYNEQFF. The CDR3, as DNA: TGTGCCACCAGCCTTGACCCGACTAGCGGGACCTCCTACAATGAGCAGTTCTTC.

CDR3 amino acids: CASSPDTGISCNQPQHF. CDR3 nucleotide sequence: TGCGCCAGCAGTCCCGATACAGGGATTTCTTGCAATCAGCCCCAGCATTTT. This chain connects TRBV23-1 to TRBJ1-5; possibly TRBD1 for D (6 bases). TRBV23-1 is treated as an ORF (open reading frame) with a function not yet certain. With 4 bases removed from V and 2 bases from J, the gap between germline ends came to 18 bases. The CDR3 sequence is 17 residues long.

CDR3 in DNA: TGTGCCAGCAGCTTAGTTGGGGGCCCCATGAACACTGAAGCTTTCTTT. This translates into CASSLVGGPMNTEAFF. The rearrangement links TRBV7-3 to TRBJ1-1; a possible D gene is TRBD1 (6 bases). Trimming left V 2 bases short and J 0 bases short, with 13 bases between. This CDR3 comprises 16 residues. Germline V gives CDR1 SGHTA, CDR2 FQGTGA.

For this clone: A read error may account for a junction end that differs from germline. This rearrangement joins TRBV5-1 to TRBJ2-7, with D tentatively TRBD1 (5 bases). Germline CDR1 reads SGHRS; CDR2 reads YFSETQ. This CDR3 contains 13 residues. In nucleotides, the CDR3 is TGCGCCAGCTCCCCCCAGGGCTCCCACGAGCAGTACTTC. This encodes CASSPQGSHEQYF.

This chain joins TRBV29-1 and TRBJ2-7; possibly TRBD2 for D (6 bases). CDR1 and CDR2 from the germline V gene are SQVTM and ANQGSEA. V lost 4 bases and J lost 0, with 16 bases in between. The CDR3 runs to 15 residues. DNA for the CDR3: TGCAGCGTTGTGGGTTTGGGCGGGACCTCCTACGAGCAGTACTTC. Residues: CSVVGLGGTSYEQYF.

This chain connects TRBV29-1 to TRBJ2-5, with TRBD2 identical over 7 bases. With the DNA end fitting TRBJ2-7 better, the J assignment may be wrong. CDR1 is SQVTM, CDR2 ANQGSEA, per germline. This CDR3 has 12 residues. CDR3 nucleotide sequence: TGCAGCGCGGGGGAGGGCTCCTACGAGCAGTACTTC. It specifies CSAGEGSYEQYF.

The V call is TRBV7-3, the J call TRBJ2-4; 7 nucleotides align to TRBD1. J gave up 7 bases and V 4 bases, and 7 bases lay outside the gene matches. There are 14 residues in the CDR3. Germline assignment: CDR1 SGHTA and CDR2 FQGTGA. The CDR3 loop is CASSWDRTGNIQYF. As DNA, the CDR3 is TGTGCCAGCAGCTGGGACAGAACGGGGAACATTCAGTACTTC.

V is TRBV7-2 and J is TRBJ2-1; 10 bases map to TRBD2. There are 16 residues in the CDR3. Germline CDR1 and CDR2: SGHTA and FQGNSA. Trimming removed 2 bases from V and 4 bases from J; junction bases left unmatched: 5. In DNA, the CDR3 is TGTGCCAGCAGCTTAACTAGCGGGATGGTATACAATGAGCAGTTCTTC. Translated: CASSLTSGMVYNEQFF.

The sample holds one count of this clone. J is TRBJ2-1 and V is TRBV19, with 12 bases fitting TRBD2. Germline CDR1 is LNHDA and CDR2 is SQIVND (reference sequence). V trimming: 5 bases; J trimming: 8 bases; junction bases outside the gene matches: 7. The CDR3 is made up of 15 amino acids. The CDR3 sequence: CASSPTSGSNDEQFF. CDR3 nucleotide sequence: TGTGCCAGTAGTCCGACTAGCGGGAGTAACGATGAGCAGTTCTTC.

This chain uses TRBV10-3 with TRBJ1-3; the D gene is possibly TRBD1 (6 bases). V lost 4 bases, J lost 0 bases, and 13 bases lay in between. Germline V CDR1 and CDR2: ENHRY, SYGVKD. The CDR3 is 16 amino acids. The CDR3 reads CAISATGKSSGNTIYF. The DNA of the CDR3 is TGTGCCATCAGTGCTACAGGGAAGAGCTCTGGAAACACCATATATTTT.

The chain carries TRBV2 and TRBJ1-5; 7 positions match TRBD1. Germline V gives CDR1 SNHLY, CDR2 FYNNEI. Losses at the gene ends were 3 bases for V and 2 bases for J; bases not matched to a gene: 4. This CDR3 spans 15 amino acids. CDR3 in amino acids: CASSDKGTGNQPQHF. The DNA of the CDR3 is TGTGCCAGCAGTGATAAAGGGACAGGCAATCAGCCCCAGCATTTT.

This chain links TRBV5-6 with TRBJ1-1, with a possible D match to TRBD1 (6 bases). Trimming stripped 0 bases from V and 4 bases from J, with 13 bases between. The CDR3 covers 15 residues. The germline CDR1 and CDR2 sequences are SGHDT and YYEEEE. CDR3 sequence reads: CASSLGGGAATEAFF. CDR3 in DNA: TGTGCCAGCAGCTTGGGAGGGGGGGCGGCCACTGAAGCTTTCTTT.

This chain joins TRBV28 and TRBJ2-1; D may be TRBD1 (5 bases). This CDR3 is 15 amino acids long. Deletions cut 6 bases from V and 5 bases from J, with 17 bases between. Germline CDR1 MDHEN, CDR2 SYDVKM. The CDR3 bases are TGTGCCAGCAGCCTTGGACACCTTCGGGACAATGAGCAGTTCTTC. Its protein product is CASSLGHLRDNEQFF.

This chain connects TRBV2 to TRBJ2-7; 8 bases are shared with TRBD2. Germline CDR1 SNHLY, CDR2 FYNNEI. The CDR3 spans 11 residues. V shed 7 bases and J 11 bases; nucleotides not matched to a gene: 7. The CDR3 loop is CASKATGGEYV. The CDR3 DNA reads as TGTGCCAGCAAGGCGACGGGAGGGGAGTACGTC.

The V and J genes are TRBV18 and TRBJ2-5; 7 nucleotides line up with TRBD2. With 6 bases clipped from V and 1 base from J, the junction kept 8 bases outside the gene matches. This CDR3 is 15 amino acids long. In germline, CDR1 is KGHSH, CDR2 LQKENI. CDR3 region: CASSPTREPQETQYF. The CDR3 bases are TGTGCCAGCTCCCCAACGCGGGAGCCCCAAGAGACCCAGTACTTC.